A selection of T cell receptor beta chains follows, all from one sample in a study of blood T cell repertoires in COVID-19. Assay: immunoSEQ multiplex PCR; the TCRdb copy retains only in-frame clones and omits some. Of roughly 66,000 clones in the sample, 82% were seen once. Source material: peripheral blood. Receptors originate from a man aged 55 to 70 with acute or convalescent COVID-19. Both conserved end residues are part of each CDR3. The D gene is left open where the match is weak. Some rows mark clone size as missing; the rest say once, few, many or name a class of expanded clone.

TRBD1,TRBJ1-6,TRBV7-9,.,CASSGQGPFPNSPLHF,TGTGCCAGCAGCGGACAGGGGCCTTTCCCCAATTCACCCCTCCACTTT
TRBD1,TRBJ2-3,TRBV11-2,once,CASSLAGTGSTDTQYF,TGTGCCAGCAGCTTAGCCGGGACAGGGAGCACAGATACGCAGTATTTT
TRBD1,TRBJ1-3,TRBV5-1,.,CASSLAGTVAGNTIYF,TGCGCCAGCAGCCTCGCCGGGACAGTAGCGGGAAACACCATATATTTT
.,TRBJ1-3,TRBV30,.,CAWRQGSGNTIYF,TGTGCCTGGAGGCAGGGGAGTGGAAACACCATATATTTT
.,TRBJ1-5,TRBV10-2,.,CASSESSGYSNQPQHF,TGCGCCAGCAGTGAGTCCTCGGGGTATAGCAATCAGCCCCAGCATTTT
TRBD1,TRBJ1-3,TRBV19,few,CASSITRGPGNTIYF,TGTGCCAGTAGTATTACGAGGGGGCCTGGAAACACCATATATTTT
.,TRBJ2-7,TRBV12-3/TRBV12-4,.,CASSRDLGYEQYF,TGTGCCAGCAGTCGGGACTTGGGCTACGAGCAGTACTTC
.,TRBJ2-2,TRBV7-6,.,CASSSDLRETGELFF,TGTGCCAGCAGCTCAGACCTCAGGGAAACCGGGGAGCTGTTTTTT
.,TRBJ1-2,TRBV6-5,.,CASSSGPGDYGYTF,TGTGCCAGCAGCTCCGGGCCGGGGGACTATGGCTACACCTTC
.,TRBJ1-4,TRBV19,many,CASSTTGFNEKLFF,TGTGCCAGTAGTACCACAGGGTTTAATGAAAAACTGTTTTTT
.,TRBJ1-5,TRBV6-5,.,CASRERRGGSQPQHF,TGTGCCAGCCGCGAAAGAAGGGGAGGCAGCCAGCCCCAGCATTTT